The 12 T cell receptor beta chains listed next were all sequenced from one sample in a study of post-analysis software for immune sequencing data. General observations from the study: Patients used four to six TRBV segments, including TRBV5-6, TRBV5-1 and TRBV20-1, more often than controls.

No antigen is known for these receptors. The TCR beta cDNA libraries contained unique molecular identifiers. TCRdb processed the PCR reads anew with MiXCR; each CDR3 protein has one entry. This table has about 810,000 distinct CDR3 sequences, approximately 53% appearing once. Specimen: blood. These receptors were obtained from a girl aged 10 to 17 with multiple sclerosis.

This chain connects TRBV10-3 to TRBJ1-2; a weak D match, TRBD1 (6 bases). The CDR3 spans 14 residues. Trimming removed 2 bases from V and 4 bases from J, with 11 bases in between. Germline V gene data show CDR1 as ENHRY and CDR2 as SYGVKD. The CDR3 loop reads CAISEPDSSYGYTF. The CDR3 DNA reads TGTGCCATCAGTGAGCCGGACAGTAGCTATGGCTACACCTTC.

The chain has TRBV24-1 and TRBJ2-1, with 8 bases that match TRBD1. V lost 4 bases to trimming and J lost 11 bases; unmatched junction nucleotides: 6. Germline lookup yields CDR1 KGHDR and CDR2 SFDVKD. This CDR3 region has 13 residues. The CDR3 DNA reads as TGTGCCACCAGTGACCGGACAGGGTTCAAGCAGTTCTTC. This sequence encodes CATSDRTGFKQFF.

Notes on this clonotype: Relative to the germline gene, one junction end is altered; a read error may explain this. The rearrangement joins TRBV4-1 to TRBJ1-2; the D gene is possibly TRBD1 (6 bases). Germline V lookup: CDR1 MGHRA, CDR2 YSYEKL. The CDR3 is 15 amino acids. DNA for the CDR3: TGCGCCGGCAGCCAAGATAGGGGGAGGCGGAATGGCTACACCTTC. Translated, it gives CAGSQDRGRRNGYTF.

CDR3 in DNA: TGTGCCAGCTCACCACTAGGACAGGGGGTTTCATACAATGAGCAGTTCTTC. It is translated as CASSPLGQGVSYNEQFF. This chain connects TRBV18 to TRBJ2-1; 10 bases match TRBD1. J gave up 4 bases and V 1 base, and 7 bases lay outside the gene matches. Germline-derived CDR1 and CDR2 are KGHSH and LQKENI. CDR3 length: 17 residues.

This clonotype was counted many times. J is TRBJ2-7 and V is TRBV20-1, with no clear D. This CDR3 contains 14 residues. V lost 0 bases to trimming and J lost 3 bases, with 12 bases between them. CDR1 DFQATT and CDR2 SNEGSKA come from the germline V gene (reference sequence). CDR3 amino acids: CSARDLGNSYEQYF. The CDR3 DNA reads TGCAGTGCTAGAGATCTGGGGAACAGCTACGAGCAGTACTTC.

CDR3 region: CASSQAGLLKLDEQFF. The CDR3 coding sequence is TGTGCCAGCAGCCAGGCGGGACTCCTGAAACTGGATGAGCAGTTCTTC. The J gene is TRBJ2-1, the V gene TRBV4-2; a possible D gene is TRBD2 (6 bases). Trimming cost V 3 bases and J 8 bases, with 20 bases left between them. The CDR3 is made up of 16 amino acids. In germline, CDR1 is LGHNA, CDR2 YNFKEQ.

This clonotype was detected a few times. The rearrangement joins TRBV6-5 to TRBJ2-3; 9 bases are a match to TRBD2. The germline V gene has CDR1 MNHEY and CDR2 SVGAGI. This CDR3 region has 15 residues. The V segment lost 6 bases and the J segment 1 base; nucleotides outside the gene matches: 5. The CDR3 here is CASRRREGRTDTQYF. DNA for the CDR3: TGTGCCAGCAGAAGGCGGGAGGGCCGCACAGATACGCAGTATTTT.

This clonotype was observed a handful of times. The chain employs TRBV10-2 and TRBJ1-1; possible D gene TRBD1, 5 bases. Germline CDR1 WSHSY, CDR2 SAAADI. The CDR3 consists of 14 residues. Trimming took off 3 bases at V and 2 bases at J, with 10 bases between the two ends. CDR3 sequence: CASSEVGANTEAFF. The DNA for the CDR3 is TGCGCCAGCAGTGAAGTAGGGGCAAACACTGAAGCTTTCTTT.

The rearrangement links TRBV7-2 to TRBJ2-7, with D perhaps TRBD2 (5 bases). CDR1 SGHTA and CDR2 FQGNSA come from the germline V gene. CDR3 length: 14 amino acids. The V and J ends lost 7 bases and 3 bases respectively, with 16 bases between them. The CDR3 DNA is TGTGCCAGCATCTCCCAAGTCGGGGTCTACGAGCAGTACTTC. Protein product: CASISQVGVYEQYF.

This chain joins TRBV24-1 and TRBJ2-3; D remains unclear. The CDR3 runs 11 residues. Between the trimmed V and J ends, which lost 2 bases and 10 bases, there was a span of 6 bases. Germline assignment: CDR1 KGHDR and CDR2 SFDVKD. CDR3: CATSDSQAQYF. As DNA, the CDR3 is TGTGCCACCAGTGATTCTCAAGCGCAGTATTTT.

The chain couples TRBV5-1 to TRBJ2-4; 15 positions agree with TRBD2. Per the germline V gene, CDR1 is SGHRS and CDR2 is YFSETQ. J lost 2 bases, V lost 4 bases, and 7 bases had no gene match. This CDR3 has 18 residues. The CDR3 coding sequence is TGCGCCAGCAGCGGCGGACTAGCGGGGGGGCCGTCCAAAAACATTCAGTACTTC. It translates to CASSGGLAGGPSKNIQYF.

The V and J genes are TRBV25-1 and TRBJ2-4; D call uncertain. The J call may be in error: the DNA end matches TRBJ2-5 better. This CDR3 spans 14 amino acids. Germline V gives CDR1 MGHDK, CDR2 SYGVNS. The CDR3 spells CASSEPDGQETQYF. The CDR3 coding sequence is TGTGCCAGCAGTGAACCGGACGGTCAAGAGACCCAGTACTTC.